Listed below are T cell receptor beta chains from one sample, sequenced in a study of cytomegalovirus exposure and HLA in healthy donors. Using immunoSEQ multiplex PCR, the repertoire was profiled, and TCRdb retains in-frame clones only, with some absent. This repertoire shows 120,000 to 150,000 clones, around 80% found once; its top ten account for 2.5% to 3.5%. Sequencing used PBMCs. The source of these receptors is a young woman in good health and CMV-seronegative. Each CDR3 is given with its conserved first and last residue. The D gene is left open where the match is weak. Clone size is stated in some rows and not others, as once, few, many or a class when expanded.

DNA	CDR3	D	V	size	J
TGTGCCAGCAGTGCGACAGGGGATAGCAATCAGCCCCAGCATTTT	CASSATGDSNQPQHF	TRBD1	TRBV25-1	-	TRBJ1-5
TGTGCCAGCAGTTACCGGGACAGACGCAATCAGCCCCAGCATTTT	CASSYRDRRNQPQHF	TRBD1	TRBV6-6	-	TRBJ1-5
TGTGCCAGCAGGCTGGGGACTAGCGGGAACCAAGAGACCCAGTACTTC	CASRLGTSGNQETQYF	TRBD2	TRBV2	-	TRBJ2-5
TGTGCCAGCAGTTCACGACAGGGAAAGGAGCCCCAGCATTTT	CASSSRQGKEPQHF	TRBD1	TRBV27	once	TRBJ1-5
TGTGCCAGCAGCTTAGCGGGGGCTAGCAATCAGCCCCAGCATTTT	CASSLAGASNQPQHF	-	TRBV7-9	-	TRBJ1-5
TGTGCCAGCAGTTTTTCAGGGCGCCAGGACACTGAAGCTTTCTTT	CASSFSGRQDTEAFF	-	TRBV27	once	TRBJ1-1
TGTGCCAGCAGTCCCACAGGGTTTATGGTCGACACTGAAGCTTTCTTT	CASSPTGFMVDTEAFF	-	TRBV28	-	TRBJ1-1
TGTGCCAGCAACCGAGAGGGACAGGGGGGGGAGACCCAGTACTTC	CASNREGQGGETQYF	TRBD1	TRBV9	-	TRBJ2-5
TGTGCCAGCAGCCTGCGGACTAGCGGGGGGTCCCAGTTCTTC	CASSLRTSGGSQFF	TRBD2	TRBV7-2	-	TRBJ2-1
TGTGCCAGCAGCCCCGCGGCGTACAATGAGCAGTTCTTC	CASSPAAYNEQFF	-	TRBV7-9	-	TRBJ2-1
TGTGCCAGCAGTTCCGGGACTAGCGCCTACGAGCAGTACTTC	CASSSGTSAYEQYF	TRBD2	TRBV6-5	-	TRBJ2-7
TGTGCCAGCAGCGTAGCGGGAGGGGAGAATGAGCAGTTCTTC	CASSVAGGENEQFF	TRBD2	TRBV9	-	TRBJ2-1
TGTGCCACCCCCGGGACTTTCAACAATGAGCAGTTCTTC	CATPGTFNNEQFF	-	TRBV6-1	-	TRBJ2-1
TGCGCCAGCAGCCAAGTTCTAGCGGGCCCGCAAGAGACCCAGTACTTC	CASSQVLAGPQETQYF	TRBD2	TRBV4-1	-	TRBJ2-5
TGTGCCAGCAGCCCAGGACTAGCTCGTCACTACGAGCAGTACTTC	CASSPGLARHYEQYF	TRBD2	TRBV7-9	-	TRBJ2-7
TGCAGCGTCGGACAGGGACTTGATCAGCCCCAGCATTTT	CSVGQGLDQPQHF	TRBD1	TRBV29-1	-	TRBJ1-5
TGTGCCAGCAGTTACGGCGGGGGGGGCGCAGATACGCAGTATTTT	CASSYGGGGADTQYF	TRBD2	TRBV6-6	-	TRBJ2-3
TGTGCCAGCAAAGCGGCTAGCACAGATACGCAGTATTTT	CASKAASTDTQYF	-	TRBV11-3	once	TRBJ2-3
TGTGCCAGCAGTGAGTCAGGGGCTGGAAACACCATATATTTT	CASSESGAGNTIYF	-	TRBV6-1	few	TRBJ1-3
TGTGCCCTAAGCGGGACGGCGGTTGGCGAGCAGTACTTC	CALSGTAVGEQYF	TRBD2	TRBV6-1	-	TRBJ2-7
TGCGCCAGCAGTCCAAGGGGGCCAATCCAATCACCCCTCCACTTT	CASSPRGPIQSPLHF	TRBD1	TRBV5-1	once	TRBJ1-6